The clone carrying this T cell receptor (beta chain) was counted between two and nine times. A second PCR, run for about 6 to 12 cycles, used a sample-barcoded 5' primer plus a J-beta primer mix. MiXCR, run by TCRdb on the 5' RACE reads, gives a single entry per CDR3 protein. The sample has around 800,000 distinct CDR3 sequences, less than 70% seen once. The sample originates from a study of blood T cells in healthy people across ages. V was shortened by 3 bases and J by 6 bases, with 18 bases between the two germline ends. Germline CDR1 reads MDHEN; CDR2 reads SYDVKM. The CDR3 loop spans 16 amino acids.

Sequenced material: blood. The sequence was obtained from a man aged 80 or over in good health. The V and J genes are TRBV28 and TRBJ2-1; a weak D match, TRBD2 (6 bases). The DNA of the CDR3 is TGTGCCAGCAGTTTGGTAGCGGACGCCTCGGGCAATGAGCAGTTCTTC. It translates to CASSLVADASGNEQFF. Together with reference TRBV28 and TRBJ2-1, the CDR3 gives the full variable domain: DVKVTQSSRYLVKRTGEKVFLECVQDMDHENMFWYRQDPGLGLRLIYFSYDVKMKEKGDIPEGYSVSREKKERFSLILESASTNQTSMYLCASSLVADASGNEQFFGPGTRLTVL.